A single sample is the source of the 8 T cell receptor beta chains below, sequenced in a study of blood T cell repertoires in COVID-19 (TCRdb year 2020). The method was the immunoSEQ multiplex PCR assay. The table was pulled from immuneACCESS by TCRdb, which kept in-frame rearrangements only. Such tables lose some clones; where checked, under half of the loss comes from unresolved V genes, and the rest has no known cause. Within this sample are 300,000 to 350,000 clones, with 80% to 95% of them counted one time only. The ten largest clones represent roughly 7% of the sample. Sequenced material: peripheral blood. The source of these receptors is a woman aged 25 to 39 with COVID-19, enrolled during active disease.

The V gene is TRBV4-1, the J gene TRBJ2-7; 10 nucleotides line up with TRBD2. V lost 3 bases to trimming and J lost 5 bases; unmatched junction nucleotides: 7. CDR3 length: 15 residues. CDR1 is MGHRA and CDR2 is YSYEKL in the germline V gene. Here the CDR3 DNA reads TGCGCCAGCAGCCATCTAGCGGGAGACGGCAACGAGCAGTACTTC. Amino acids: CASSHLAGDGNEQYF.

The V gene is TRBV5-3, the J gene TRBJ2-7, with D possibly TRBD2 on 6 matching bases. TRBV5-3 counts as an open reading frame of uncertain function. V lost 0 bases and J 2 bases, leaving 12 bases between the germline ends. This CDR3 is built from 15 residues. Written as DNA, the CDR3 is TGTGCCAGAAGCTTGGTCCTAGCGATTACCTACGAGCAGTACTTC. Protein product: CARSLVLAITYEQYF.

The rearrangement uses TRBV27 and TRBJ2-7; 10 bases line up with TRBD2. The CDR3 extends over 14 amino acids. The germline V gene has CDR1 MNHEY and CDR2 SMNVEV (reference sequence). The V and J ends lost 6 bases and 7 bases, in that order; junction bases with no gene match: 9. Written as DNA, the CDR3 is TGTGCCAGCAGCCCACCGGGACTAGCGCAAGAGCAGTACTTC. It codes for CASSPPGLAQEQYF.

CDR3 coding DNA: TGTGCCAGCAGCGAACAGTCGAGCCGGGAAAGAGGCGAGCAGTACTTC. It yields the protein CASSEQSSRERGEQYF. The J gene is TRBJ2-7, the V gene TRBV7-2; TRBD2 is a possible D gene (5 bases). The V gene's germline CDR1 is SGHTA and CDR2 FQGNSA. This CDR3 comprises 16 residues. V lost 5 bases and J lost 6, with 23 bases in between.

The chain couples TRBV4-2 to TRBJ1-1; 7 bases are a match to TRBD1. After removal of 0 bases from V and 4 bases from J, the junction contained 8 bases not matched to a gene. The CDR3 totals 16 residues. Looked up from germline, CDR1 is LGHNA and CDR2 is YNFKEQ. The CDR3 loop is CASSQDDARGVTEAFF. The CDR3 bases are TGTGCCAGCAGCCAAGATGATGCCAGGGGGGTCACTGAAGCTTTCTTT.

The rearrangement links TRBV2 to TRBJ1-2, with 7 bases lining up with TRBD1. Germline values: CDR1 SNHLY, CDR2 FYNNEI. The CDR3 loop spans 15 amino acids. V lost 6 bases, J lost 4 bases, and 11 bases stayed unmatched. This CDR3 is CASRGRQGPLYGYTF. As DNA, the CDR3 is TGTGCCAGCAGGGGCAGACAGGGACCTCTCTATGGCTACACCTTC.

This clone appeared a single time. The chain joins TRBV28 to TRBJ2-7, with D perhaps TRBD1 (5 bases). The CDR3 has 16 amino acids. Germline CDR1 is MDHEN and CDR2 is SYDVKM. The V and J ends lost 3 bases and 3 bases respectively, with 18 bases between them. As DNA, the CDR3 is TGTGCCAGCAGTTTCGATGGCAGGGTGATGGGCTACGAGCAGTACTTC. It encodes CASSFDGRVMGYEQYF.

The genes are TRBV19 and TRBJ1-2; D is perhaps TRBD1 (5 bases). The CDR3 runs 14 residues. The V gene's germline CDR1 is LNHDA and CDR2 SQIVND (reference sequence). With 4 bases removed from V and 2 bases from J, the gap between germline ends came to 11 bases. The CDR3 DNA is TGTGCCAGTAGTAGAGCAGGGTACAACTATGGCTACACCTTC. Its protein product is CASSRAGYNYGYTF.